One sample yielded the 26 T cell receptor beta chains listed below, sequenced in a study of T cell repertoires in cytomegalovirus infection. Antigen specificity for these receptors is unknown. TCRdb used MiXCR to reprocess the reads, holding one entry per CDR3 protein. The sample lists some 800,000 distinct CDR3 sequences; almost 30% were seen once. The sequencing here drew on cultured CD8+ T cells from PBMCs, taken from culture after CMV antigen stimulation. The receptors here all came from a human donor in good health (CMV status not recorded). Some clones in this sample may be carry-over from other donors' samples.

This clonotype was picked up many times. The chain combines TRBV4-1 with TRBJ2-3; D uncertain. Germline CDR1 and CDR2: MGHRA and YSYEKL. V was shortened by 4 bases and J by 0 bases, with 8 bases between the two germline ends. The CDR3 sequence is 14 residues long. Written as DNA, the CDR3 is TGCGCCAGCAGCCCCCCCCGTAGCACAGATACGCAGTATTTT. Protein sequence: CASSPPRSTDTQYF.

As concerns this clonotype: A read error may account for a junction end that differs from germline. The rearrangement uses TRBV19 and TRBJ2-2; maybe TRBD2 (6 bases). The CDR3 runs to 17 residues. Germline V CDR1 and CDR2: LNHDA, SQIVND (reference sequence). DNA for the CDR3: TGTGCCACCCAACACCACTTTAGGGAGGCGAACGCCGGGGAGCTGTTTTTT. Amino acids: CATQHHFREANAGELFF.

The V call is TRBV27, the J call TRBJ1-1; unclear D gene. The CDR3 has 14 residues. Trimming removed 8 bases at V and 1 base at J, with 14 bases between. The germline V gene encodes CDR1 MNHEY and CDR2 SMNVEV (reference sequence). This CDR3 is CASRAGMWNTEAFF. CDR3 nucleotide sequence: TGTGCCAGCCGGGCGGGGATGTGGAACACTGAAGCTTTCTTT.

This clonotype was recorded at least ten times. CDR3 in amino acids: CAHPDPLGRGGTYEQYV. The CDR3 DNA is TGTGCCCATCCGGACCCGTTAGGCAGGGGGGGAACCTACGAGCAGTACGTC. This chain links TRBV12-3 or TRBV12-4 with TRBJ2-7; the D gene could be TRBD1 or TRBD2 (7 bases each). The CDR3 covers 17 residues. V was shortened by 11 bases and J by 2 bases, with 28 bases between the two germline ends.

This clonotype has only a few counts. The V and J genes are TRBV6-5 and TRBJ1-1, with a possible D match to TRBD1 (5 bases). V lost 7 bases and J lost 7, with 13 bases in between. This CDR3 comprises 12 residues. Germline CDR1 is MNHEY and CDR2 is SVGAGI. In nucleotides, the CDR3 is TGTGCCAGCATTGGGGCCGCCGATGAAGCTTTCTTT. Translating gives CASIGAADEAFF.

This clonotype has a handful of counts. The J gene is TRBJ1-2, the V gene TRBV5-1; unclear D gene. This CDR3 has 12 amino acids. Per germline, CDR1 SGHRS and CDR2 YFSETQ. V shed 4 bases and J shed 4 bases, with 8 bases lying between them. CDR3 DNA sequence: TGCGCCAGCAGCCGGGAGACCTATGGCTACACCTTC. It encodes CASSRETYGYTF.

The CDR3 coding sequence is TGTGCCAGCAGTGGCCGGCCCGGGGAAATATTGGAGACCCAGTACTTC. Protein product: CASSGRPGEILETQYF. The chain links TRBV28 to TRBJ2-5; a weak D match, TRBD2 (5 bases). The CDR3 covers 16 residues. Germline lookup yields CDR1 MDHEN and CDR2 SYDVKM. V was shortened by 5 bases and J by 5 bases, with 21 bases between the two germline ends.

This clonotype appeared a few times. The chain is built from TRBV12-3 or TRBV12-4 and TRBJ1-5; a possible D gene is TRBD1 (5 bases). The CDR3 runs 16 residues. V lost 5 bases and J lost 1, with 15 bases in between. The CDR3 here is CASSAPPRDSNQPQHF. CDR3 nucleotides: TGTGCCAGCAGTGCTCCCCCCCGGGACAGCAATCAGCCCCAGCATTTT.

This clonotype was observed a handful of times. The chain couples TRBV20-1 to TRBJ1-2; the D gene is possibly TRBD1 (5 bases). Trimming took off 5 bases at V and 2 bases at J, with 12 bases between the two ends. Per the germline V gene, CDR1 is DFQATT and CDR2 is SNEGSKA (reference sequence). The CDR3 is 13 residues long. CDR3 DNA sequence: TGCAGTGCTGCCCAGGGAAACAACTATGGCTACACCTTC. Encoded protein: CSAAQGNNYGYTF.

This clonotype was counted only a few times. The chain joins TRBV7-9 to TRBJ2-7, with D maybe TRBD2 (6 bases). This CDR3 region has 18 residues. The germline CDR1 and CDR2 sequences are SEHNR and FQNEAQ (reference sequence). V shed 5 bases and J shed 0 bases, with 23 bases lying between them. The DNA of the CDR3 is TGTGCCAGCAGCCAAAGCGGGCACGACAGACCTACCTCCTACGAGCAGTACTTC. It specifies CASSQSGHDRPTSYEQYF.

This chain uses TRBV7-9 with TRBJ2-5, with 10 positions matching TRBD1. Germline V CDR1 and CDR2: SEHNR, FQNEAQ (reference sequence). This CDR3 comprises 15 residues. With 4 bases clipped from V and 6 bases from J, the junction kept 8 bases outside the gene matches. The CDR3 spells CASSSRDRGIQTQYF. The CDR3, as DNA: TGTGCCAGCAGCTCCCGGGACAGGGGAATTCAGACCCAGTACTTC.

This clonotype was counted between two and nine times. CDR3 sequence (DNA): TGTGCCAGCAGTTTAGGAACCTCCCGGGGGTACGGCTACACCTTC. Protein sequence: CASSLGTSRGYGYTF. The chain combines TRBV27 with TRBJ1-2; weak D call: TRBD1 (5 bases). The length of the CDR3 is 15 residues. Germline V lookup: CDR1 MNHEY, CDR2 SMNVEV (reference sequence). The V and J ends lost 2 bases and 8 bases respectively, with 18 bases between them.

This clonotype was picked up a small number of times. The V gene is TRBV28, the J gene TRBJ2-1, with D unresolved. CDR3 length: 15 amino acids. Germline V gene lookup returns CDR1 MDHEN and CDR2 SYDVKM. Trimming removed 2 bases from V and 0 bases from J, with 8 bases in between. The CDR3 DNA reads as TGTGCCAGCAGTTTAAAGACGGTCTCCTACAATGAGCAGTTCTTC. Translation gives CASSLKTVSYNEQFF.

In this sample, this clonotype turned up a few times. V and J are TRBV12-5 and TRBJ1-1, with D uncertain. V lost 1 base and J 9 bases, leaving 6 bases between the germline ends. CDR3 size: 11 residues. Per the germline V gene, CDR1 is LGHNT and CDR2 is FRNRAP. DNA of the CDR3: TGTGCTAGTGGTTTGGGGCACAAAGCTTTCTTT. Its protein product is CASGLGHKAFF.

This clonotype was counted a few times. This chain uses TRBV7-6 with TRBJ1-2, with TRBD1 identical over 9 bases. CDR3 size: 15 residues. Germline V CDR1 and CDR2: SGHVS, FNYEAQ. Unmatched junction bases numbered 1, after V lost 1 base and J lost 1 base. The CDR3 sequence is CASSLGDRDNYGYTF. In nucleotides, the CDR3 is TGTGCCAGCAGCTTAGGGGACAGGGATAACTATGGCTACACCTTC.

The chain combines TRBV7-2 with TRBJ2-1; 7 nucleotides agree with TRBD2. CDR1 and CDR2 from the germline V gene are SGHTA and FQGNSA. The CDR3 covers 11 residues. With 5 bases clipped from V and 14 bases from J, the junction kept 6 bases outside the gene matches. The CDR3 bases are TGTGCCAGCAGCCTTGGACGGGGGGAGTTCTTC. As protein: CASSLGRGEFF.

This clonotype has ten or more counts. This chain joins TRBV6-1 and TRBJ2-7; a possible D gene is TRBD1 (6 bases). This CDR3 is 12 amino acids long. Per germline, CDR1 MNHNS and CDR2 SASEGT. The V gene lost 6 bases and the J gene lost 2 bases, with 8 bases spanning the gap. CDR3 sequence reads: CASRDSAYEQYV. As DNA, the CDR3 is TGTGCCAGCAGGGACAGTGCCTACGAGCAGTACGTC.

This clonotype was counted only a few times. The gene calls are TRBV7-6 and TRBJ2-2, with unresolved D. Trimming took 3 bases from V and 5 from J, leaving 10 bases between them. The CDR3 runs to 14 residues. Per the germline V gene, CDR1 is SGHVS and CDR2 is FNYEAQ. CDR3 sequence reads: CASSFGQETGELFF. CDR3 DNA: TGTGCCAGCAGCTTTGGGCAGGAGACCGGGGAGCTGTTTTTT.

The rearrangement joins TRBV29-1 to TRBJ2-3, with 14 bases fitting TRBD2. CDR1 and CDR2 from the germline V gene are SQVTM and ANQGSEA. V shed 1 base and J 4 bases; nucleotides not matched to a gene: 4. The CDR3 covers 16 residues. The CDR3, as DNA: TGCAGCGTTGAAGGACTAGCGGGGGGGATGGCAGATACGCAGTATTTT. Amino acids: CSVEGLAGGMADTQYF.

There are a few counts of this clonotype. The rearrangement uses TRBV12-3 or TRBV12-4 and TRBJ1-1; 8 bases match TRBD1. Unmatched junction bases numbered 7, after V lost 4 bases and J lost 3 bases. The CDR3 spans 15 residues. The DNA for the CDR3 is TGTGCCAGCAGTTGGACAGGGACAAAAGACACTGAAGCTTTCTTT. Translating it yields CASSWTGTKDTEAFF.

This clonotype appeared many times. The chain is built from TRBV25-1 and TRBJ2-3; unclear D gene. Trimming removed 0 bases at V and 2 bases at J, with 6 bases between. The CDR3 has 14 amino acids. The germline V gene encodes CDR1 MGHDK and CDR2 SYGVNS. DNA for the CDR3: TGTGCCAGCAGTGAATATTCTCTCACAGATACGCAGTATTTT. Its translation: CASSEYSLTDTQYF.

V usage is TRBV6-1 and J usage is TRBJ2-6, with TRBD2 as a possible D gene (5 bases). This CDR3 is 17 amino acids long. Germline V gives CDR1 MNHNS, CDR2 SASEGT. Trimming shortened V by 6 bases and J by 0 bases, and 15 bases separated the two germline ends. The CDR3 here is CASSQDGVFSGANVLTF. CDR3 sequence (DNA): TGTGCCAGCAGCCAGGACGGGGTATTCTCTGGGGCCAACGTCCTGACTTTC.

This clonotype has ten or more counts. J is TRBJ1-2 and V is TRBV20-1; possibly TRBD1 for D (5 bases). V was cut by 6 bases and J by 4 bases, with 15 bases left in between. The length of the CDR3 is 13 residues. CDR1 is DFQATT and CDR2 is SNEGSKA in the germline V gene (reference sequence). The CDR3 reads CSAGGGVGYGYTF. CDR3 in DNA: TGCAGTGCCGGAGGAGGGGTGGGCTATGGCTACACCTTC.

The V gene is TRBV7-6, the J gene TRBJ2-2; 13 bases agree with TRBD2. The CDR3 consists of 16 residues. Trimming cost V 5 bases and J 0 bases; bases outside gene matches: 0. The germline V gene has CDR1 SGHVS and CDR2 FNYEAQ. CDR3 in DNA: TGTGCCAGCAGCGGACTAGCGGGGGCGAACACCGGGGAGCTGTTTTTT. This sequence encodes CASSGLAGANTGELFF.

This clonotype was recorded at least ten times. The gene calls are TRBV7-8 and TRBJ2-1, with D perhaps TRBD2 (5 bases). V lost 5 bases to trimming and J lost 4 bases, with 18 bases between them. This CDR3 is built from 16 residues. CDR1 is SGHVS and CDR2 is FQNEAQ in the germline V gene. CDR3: CASSQGRNPPYNEQFF. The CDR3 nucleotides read TGTGCCAGCAGCCAAGGGAGAAATCCCCCTTACAATGAGCAGTTCTTC.

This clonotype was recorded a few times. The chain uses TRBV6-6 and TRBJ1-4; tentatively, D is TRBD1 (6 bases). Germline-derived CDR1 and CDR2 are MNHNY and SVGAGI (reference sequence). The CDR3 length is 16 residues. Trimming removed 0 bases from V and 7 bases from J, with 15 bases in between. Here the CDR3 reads CASSYSFYRVAEKLFF. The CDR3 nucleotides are TGTGCCAGCAGTTACTCTTTTTACAGGGTGGCTGAAAAACTGTTTTTT.